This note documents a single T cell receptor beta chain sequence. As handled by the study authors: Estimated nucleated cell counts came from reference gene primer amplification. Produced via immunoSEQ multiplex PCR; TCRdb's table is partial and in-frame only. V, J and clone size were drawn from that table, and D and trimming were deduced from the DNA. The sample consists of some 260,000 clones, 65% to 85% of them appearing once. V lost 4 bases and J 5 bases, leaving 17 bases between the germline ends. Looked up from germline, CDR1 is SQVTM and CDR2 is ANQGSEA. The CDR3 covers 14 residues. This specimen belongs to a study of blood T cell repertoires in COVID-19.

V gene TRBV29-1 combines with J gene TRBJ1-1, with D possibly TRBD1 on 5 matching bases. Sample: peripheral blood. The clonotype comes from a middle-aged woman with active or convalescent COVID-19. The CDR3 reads CSVVQSQVRTEAFF. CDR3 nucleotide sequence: TGCAGCGTTGTCCAATCACAGGTCCGTACTGAAGCTTTCTTT.